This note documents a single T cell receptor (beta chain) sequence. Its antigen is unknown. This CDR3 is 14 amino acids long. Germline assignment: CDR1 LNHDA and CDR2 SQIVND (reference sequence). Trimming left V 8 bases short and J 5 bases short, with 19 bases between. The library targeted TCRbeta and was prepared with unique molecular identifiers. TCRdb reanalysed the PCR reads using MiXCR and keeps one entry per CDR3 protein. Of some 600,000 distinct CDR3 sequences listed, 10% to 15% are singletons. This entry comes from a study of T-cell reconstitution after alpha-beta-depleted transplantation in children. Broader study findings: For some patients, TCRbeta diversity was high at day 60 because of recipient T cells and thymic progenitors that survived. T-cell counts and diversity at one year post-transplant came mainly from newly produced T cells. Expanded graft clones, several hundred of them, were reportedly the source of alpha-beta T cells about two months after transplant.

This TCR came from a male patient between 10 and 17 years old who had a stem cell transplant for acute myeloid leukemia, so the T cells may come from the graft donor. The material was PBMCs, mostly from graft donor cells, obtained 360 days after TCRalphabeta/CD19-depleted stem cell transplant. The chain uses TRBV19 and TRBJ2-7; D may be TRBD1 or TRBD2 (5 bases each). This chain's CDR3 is CASSGRQGDNEQYF. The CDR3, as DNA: TGTGCCAGTTCGGGGCGGCAGGGCGATAACGAGCAGTACTTC.